These 21 T cell receptor beta chains originate from one sample sequenced in a study of brain T cells in children with intractable seizures. Profiling relied on immunoSEQ multiplex PCR, and the TCRdb table lists in-frame clones only, not all of them. There are 80,000 or so clones in the sample; roughly 91% occur only once, and over 1.5% lies in the top ten. Sequenced material: peripheral blood, taken at surgery. Every receptor here comes from a boy younger than two with tuberous sclerosis and intractable seizures.

J is TRBJ2-5 and V is TRBV5-1; no clear D. Trimming took 0 bases from V and 4 from J, leaving 10 bases between them. The CDR3 contains 14 residues. CDR1 and CDR2 from the germline V gene are SGHRS and YFSETQ. CDR3 residues: CASSLGAPPETQYF. The CDR3 region has the DNA TGCGCCAGCAGCTTGGGGGCCCCCCCAGAGACCCAGTACTTC.

CDR3: CATRQENNSPLHF. The CDR3 DNA sequence: TGTGCCACCAGACAGGAGAACAATTCACCCCTCCACTTT. The gene calls are TRBV19 and TRBJ1-6, with D perhaps TRBD1 (6 bases). V was trimmed by 10 bases and J by 7 bases, leaving 14 bases between them. The CDR3 spans 13 residues. The germline gives CDR1 LNHDA, CDR2 SQIVND (reference sequence).

This chain uses TRBV3-1 (or the pseudogene TRBV3-2) with TRBJ2-7; the match to TRBD2 covers 16 bases. Germline V gene data show CDR1 as LGHDT and CDR2 as YNNKEL (reference sequence). V dropped 1 base and J dropped 11; count of bases not matched to a gene: 14. This CDR3 comprises 18 residues. The CDR3 DNA reads TGTGCCAGCAGCCAAGGCCGAGGGACTAGCGGGGGGGCAACGATGGAGTACTTC. Translated: CASSQGRGTSGGATMEYF.

This clone showed up just once. The rearrangement joins TRBV29-1 to TRBJ2-7, with D tentatively TRBD1 (6 bases). Deletions cut 5 bases from V and 4 bases from J, with 12 bases between. Germline V gives CDR1 SQVTM, CDR2 ANQGSEA. The CDR3 has 12 residues. The CDR3 nucleotides read TGCAGCGTTCGGACAGAGCTTTACGAGCAGTACTTC. It is translated as CSVRTELYEQYF.

The J gene is TRBJ1-2, the V gene TRBV4-1; maybe TRBD1 (6 bases). CDR1 is MGHRA, CDR2 YSYEKL, per germline. The V end was cut by 6 bases, the J end by 5 bases, with 19 bases between. This CDR3 region has 15 residues. The CDR3 DNA reads as TGCGCCAGCAGATCCTCCACGGGGGCGCGATATGGCTACACCTTC. This translates into CASRSSTGARYGYTF.

The rearrangement links TRBV28 to TRBJ2-3; D remains unclear. The V gene's germline CDR1 is MDHEN and CDR2 SYDVKM. V was shortened by 6 bases and J by 4 bases, with 11 bases between the two germline ends. This CDR3 comprises 13 residues. The CDR3 sequence: CASSVTVSDTQYF. The CDR3 DNA reads as TGTGCCAGCAGCGTAACAGTCTCAGATACGCAGTATTTT. Full variable domain (outside the CDR3, taken from reference TRBV28 and TRBJ2-3): DVKVTQSSRYLVKRTGEKVFLECVQDMDHENMFWYRQDPGLGLRLIYFSYDVKMKEKGDIPEGYSVSREKKERFSLILESASTNQTSMYLCASSVTVSDTQYFGPGTRLTVL.

V is TRBV19 and J is TRBJ2-1, with D maybe TRBD1 (5 bases). The CDR3 totals 15 residues. The V and J ends lost 5 bases and 6 bases respectively, with 17 bases between them. From germline, CDR1 is LNHDA and CDR2 SQIVND (reference sequence). Here the CDR3 DNA reads TGTGCCAGTAGTTACCTCGCAGGGTTGGTCAATGAGCAGTTCTTC. Protein product: CASSYLAGLVNEQFF. Together with reference TRBV19 and TRBJ2-1, the CDR3 gives the full variable domain: DGGITQSPKYLFRKEGQNVTLSCEQNLNHDAMYWYRQDPGQGLRLIYYSQIVNDFQKGDIAEGYSVSREKKESFPLTVTSAQKNPTAFYLCASSYLAGLVNEQFFGPGTRLTVL.

The rearrangement links TRBV18 to TRBJ2-7; 9 bases line up with TRBD1. Unmatched junction bases numbered 4, after V lost 0 bases and J lost 4 bases. CDR3 length equals 15 residues. The V gene's germline CDR1 is KGHSH and CDR2 LQKENI. The CDR3 is CASSPPGQGKYEQYF. The CDR3 DNA reads as TGTGCCAGCTCACCACCGGGACAGGGCAAGTACGAGCAGTACTTC.

The CDR3 DNA reads TGTGCCAGCAGTGAAGCGTACGGGGGGGCGATTCAGCCCCAGCATTTT. Its protein is CASSEAYGGAIQPQHF. The chain carries TRBV6-1 and TRBJ1-5; a possible D gene is TRBD1 (6 bases). Germline loops: CDR1 MNHNS, CDR2 SASEGT. The CDR3 consists of 16 residues. Trimming shortened V by 0 bases and J by 6 bases, and 15 bases separated the two germline ends.

This chain links TRBV7-8 with TRBJ2-2; 8 positions match TRBD1. The CDR3 runs 17 residues. Germline CDR1 and CDR2: SGHVS and FQNEAQ. V shed 5 bases and J 7 bases; nucleotides not matched to a gene: 15. The CDR3 region is CASSHRIGQGAGGELFF. In nucleotides, the CDR3 is TGTGCCAGCAGCCATAGGATTGGTCAGGGGGCGGGCGGGGAGCTGTTTTTT. The full variable domain, completed using reference TRBV7-8 and TRBJ2-2, is GAGVSQSPRYKVAKRGQDVALRCDPISGHVSLFWYQQALGQGPEFLTYFQNEAQLDKSGLPSDRFFAERPEGSVSTLKIQRTQQEDSAVYLCASSHRIGQGAGGELFFGEGSRLTVL.

V usage is TRBV7-9 and J usage is TRBJ2-7, with 7 bases fitting TRBD1. Trimming took 5 bases from V and 5 from J; bases not matched to a gene: 12. Germline V gene data show CDR1 as SEHNR and CDR2 as FQNEAQ (reference sequence). CDR3 length: 15 amino acids. The CDR3 loop is CASSPRRTGYDEQYF. The CDR3 DNA follows: TGTGCCAGCAGCCCACGTCGGACAGGCTACGACGAGCAGTACTTC. The variable domain in full, completed from reference TRBV7-9 and TRBJ2-7, reads DTGVSQNPRHKITKRGQNVTFRCDPISEHNRLYWYRQTLGQGPEFLTYFQNEAQLEKSRLLSDRFSAERPKGSFSTLEIQRTEQGDSAMYLCASSPRRTGYDEQYFGPGTRLTVT.

The chain employs TRBV5-4 and TRBJ1-2, with D tentatively TRBD1 (6 bases). The CDR3 consists of 13 residues. The germline CDR1 and CDR2 sequences are SGHNT and YYREEE (reference sequence). V was trimmed by 1 base and J by 7 bases, leaving 11 bases between them. The CDR3: CASSLPGAGGYTF. DNA for the CDR3: TGTGCCAGCAGCTTGCCAGGGGCGGGTGGCTACACCTTC.

A note on this clone: The sample carries other DNA sequences with the same CDR3. The chain joins TRBV30 to TRBJ2-7; D gene unclear. V was shortened by 1 base and J by 2 bases, with 9 bases between the two germline ends. The germline V gene encodes CDR1 GTSNPN and CDR2 SVGIG (reference sequence). The CDR3 covers 13 residues. CDR3 sequence (DNA): TGTGCCTGGAGTGGTGGCGGAGCCTACGAGCAGTACTTC. It translates to CAWSGGGAYEQYF.

The gene calls are TRBV5-1 and TRBJ1-1; possible D gene TRBD1, 5 bases. The CDR3 length is 14 residues. Trimming left V 3 bases short and J 0 bases short, with 9 bases between. CDR1 and CDR2 (germline): SGHRS, YFSETQ. The CDR3 nucleotides are TGCGCCAGCAGCTGGGGAGGGGTGAACACTGAAGCTTTCTTT. Translating it yields CASSWGGVNTEAFF.

This chain connects TRBV12-3 or TRBV12-4 to TRBJ2-1; D possibly corresponds to TRBD2 (5 bases). V gave up 7 bases and J gave up 8 bases, with 12 bases separating them. The length of the CDR3 is 12 residues. The CDR3 nucleotides are TGTGCCAGCACCTCGGAGGTGGATGAGCAGTTCTTC. Its protein is CASTSEVDEQFF.

The chain carries TRBV4-1 and TRBJ1-5; unclear D gene. The CDR3 spans 17 residues. Germline V gives CDR1 MGHRA, CDR2 YSYEKL. Trimming removed 1 base at V and 4 bases at J, with 17 bases between. CDR3 sequence reads: CASSQGNGRQRNQPQHF. CDR3 sequence (DNA): TGCGCCAGCAGCCAAGGGAACGGTAGGCAGAGGAATCAGCCCCAGCATTTT.

CDR3 region: CAWSVGASSNQPQHF. CDR3 bases: TGTGCCTGGAGTGTAGGAGCAAGTAGCAATCAGCCCCAGCATTTT. The V gene is TRBV30, the J gene TRBJ1-5; D remains ambiguous. V gave up 0 bases and J gave up 0 bases, with 9 bases separating them. Germline loops: CDR1 GTSNPN, CDR2 SVGIG (reference sequence). CDR3 length: 15 residues.

The chain links TRBV7-2 to TRBJ2-7; perhaps TRBD1 as D (5 bases). CDR1 is SGHTA and CDR2 is FQGNSA in the germline V gene. Trimming stripped 5 bases from V and 3 bases from J, with 14 bases between. This CDR3 region has 14 residues. DNA for the CDR3: TGTGCCAGCAGCCAACAGGACGGGTTCTACGAGCAGTACTTC. Translated: CASSQQDGFYEQYF.

J is TRBJ2-3 and V is TRBV6-4, with 8 bases identical to TRBD2. This CDR3 is built from 15 residues. With V trimmed by 5 bases and J by 0 bases, 4 bases remained unmatched. CDR1 is MRHNA and CDR2 is SNTAGT in the germline V gene. The CDR3 is CASSLASGSTDTQYF. CDR3 bases: TGTGCCAGCAGTCTAGCTAGCGGGAGCACAGATACGCAGTATTTT.

The rearrangement uses TRBV5-4 and TRBJ2-5; TRBD1 might be the D (5 bases). The CDR3 is made up of 15 amino acids. V lost 4 bases, J lost 4 bases, and 17 bases lay in between. In germline, CDR1 is SGHNT, CDR2 YYREEE (reference sequence). This chain's CDR3 is CASSIGSGARETQYF. As DNA, the CDR3 is TGTGCCAGCAGCATCGGAAGTGGGGCTAGAGAGACCCAGTACTTC. The variable domain in full, with the rest retrieved from reference TRBV5-4 and TRBJ2-5, is ETGVTQSPTHLIKTRGQQVTLRCSSQSGHNTVSWYQQALGQGPQFIFQYYREEENGRGNFPPRFSGLQFPNYSSELNVNALELDDSALYLCASSIGSGARETQYFGPGTRLLVL.

V and J are TRBV10-3 and TRBJ2-2; D remains ambiguous. CDR1 ENHRY and CDR2 SYGVKD come from the germline V gene. The CDR3 extends over 14 amino acids. Between the trimmed V and J ends, which lost 4 bases and 0 bases, there was a span of 6 bases. DNA for the CDR3: TGTGCCATCAGTGTCGATCCGAACACCGGGGAGCTGTTTTTT. Its translation: CAISVDPNTGELFF.